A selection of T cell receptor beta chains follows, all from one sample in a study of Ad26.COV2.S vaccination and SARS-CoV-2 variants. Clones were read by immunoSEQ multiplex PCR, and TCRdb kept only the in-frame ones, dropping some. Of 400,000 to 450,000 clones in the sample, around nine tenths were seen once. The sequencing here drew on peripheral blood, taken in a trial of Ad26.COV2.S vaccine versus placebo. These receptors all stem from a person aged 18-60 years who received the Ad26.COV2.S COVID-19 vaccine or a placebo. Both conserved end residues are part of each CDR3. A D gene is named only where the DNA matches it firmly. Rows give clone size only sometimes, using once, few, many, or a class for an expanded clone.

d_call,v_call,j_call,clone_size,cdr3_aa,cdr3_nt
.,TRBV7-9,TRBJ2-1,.,CASSPRTDNRIYNEQFF,TGTGCCAGCAGCCCCCGGACAGACAACCGAATCTACAATGAGCAGTTCTTC
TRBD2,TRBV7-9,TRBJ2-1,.,CASSLAPTSGGINEQFF,TGTGCCAGCAGCTTAGCCCCGACTAGCGGGGGAATCAATGAGCAGTTCTTC
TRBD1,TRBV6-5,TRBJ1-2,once,CASSRQGVRSGYTF,TGTGCCAGCAGTCGACAGGGAGTCAGAAGTGGCTACACCTTC
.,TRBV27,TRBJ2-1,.,CASTGGTLPPREQFF,TGTGCCAGCACCGGCGGGACCCTTCCCCCTAGGGAGCAGTTCTTC
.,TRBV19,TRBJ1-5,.,CASSTRTDSNQPQHF,TGTGCCAGTAGTACCCGGACAGATAGCAATCAGCCCCAGCATTTT
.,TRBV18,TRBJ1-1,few,CASSGREDTEAFF,TGTGCCAGCTCGGGGAGGGAGGACACTGAAGCTTTCTTT
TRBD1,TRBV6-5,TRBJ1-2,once,CASSPGGHGYTF,TGTGCCAGCAGCCCAGGGGGACATGGCTACACCTTC
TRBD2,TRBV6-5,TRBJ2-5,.,CASSYSTSGSGETQYF,TGTGCCAGCAGTTACTCGACCAGCGGGAGCGGAGAGACCCAGTACTTC
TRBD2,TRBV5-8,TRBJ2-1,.,CASSLVSGSTGEQFF,TGTGCCAGCAGCTTGGTTAGCGGGAGTACTGGTGAGCAGTTCTTC
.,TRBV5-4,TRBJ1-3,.,CASSPGRPGNTIYF,TGTGCCAGCAGCCCAGGCAGGCCTGGAAACACCATATATTTT
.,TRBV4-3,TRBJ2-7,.,CASSPYQQGYEQYF,TGCGCCAGCAGCCCTTATCAGCAGGGGTACGAGCAGTACTTC
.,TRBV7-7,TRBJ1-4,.,CASSLPGPTNEKLFF,TGTGCTAGCAGCTTACCGGGCCCAACTAATGAAAAACTGTTTTTT
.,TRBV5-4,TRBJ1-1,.,CASSLPEEGNTEAFF,TGTGCCAGCAGCCTTCCCGAGGAGGGTAACACTGAAGCTTTCTTT
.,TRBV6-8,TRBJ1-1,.,CASSRGTEAFF,TGTGCCAGCAGTAGGGGCACTGAAGCTTTCTTT
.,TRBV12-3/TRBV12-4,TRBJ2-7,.,CASSLTRSYEQYF,TGTGCCAGCAGTTTAACCAGATCCTACGAGCAGTACTTC
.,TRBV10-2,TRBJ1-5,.,CASSESHLGQPQHF,TGCGCCAGCAGTGAGTCGCACCTCGGTCAGCCCCAGCATTTT
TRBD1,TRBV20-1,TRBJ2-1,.,CSASGQGSYNEQFF,TGCAGTGCTAGTGGACAGGGATCGTACAATGAGCAGTTCTTC
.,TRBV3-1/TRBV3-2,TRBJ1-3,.,CASSQERAGNTIYF,TGTGCCAGCAGCCAAGAACGGGCTGGAAACACCATATATTTT
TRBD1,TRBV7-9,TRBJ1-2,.,CASSLQQGEPSF,TGTGCCAGCAGCTTACAACAGGGGGAACCGTCCTTC
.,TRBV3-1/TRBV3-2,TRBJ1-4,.,CASSQDMRGSNEKLFF,TGTGCCAGCAGCCAAGACATGAGGGGGAGTAATGAAAAACTGTTTTTT
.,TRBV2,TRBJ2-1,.,CASRGGGPFNEQFF,TGTGCCAGCAGAGGAGGAGGGCCTTTCAATGAGCAGTTCTTC
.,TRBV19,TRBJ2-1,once,CASSTSGVSSSYNEQFF,TGTGCCAGTAGTACAAGCGGTGTGTCAAGCTCCTACAATGAGCAGTTCTTC
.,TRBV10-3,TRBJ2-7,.,CAISGTAASYEQYF,TGTGCCATCAGCGGGACTGCCGCTTCCTACGAGCAGTACTTC
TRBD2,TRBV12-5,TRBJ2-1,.,CASGWAGLADNEQFF,TGTGCTAGTGGTTGGGCGGGACTAGCGGACAATGAGCAGTTCTTC
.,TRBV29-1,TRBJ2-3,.,CSVGLLTDTQYF,TGCAGCGTTGGACTACTCACAGATACGCAGTATTTT